The 13 T cell receptor beta chains given below trace back to one sample, sequenced in a study of T cells in Graves' hyperthyroidism and ophthalmopathy. Researchers amplified the TCR beta CDR3 regions from RNA transcripts. In the first-round RT-PCR of the TCR CDR3, the HTBI primer set was used. TCRdb re-analysed the multiplex PCR reads in MiXCR, keeping a single row per CDR3 protein. The table records 600,000 to 750,000 distinct CDR3 sequences, 17% of them present only once. Sequencing input: blood. These receptor sequences come from a man aged 50-59 years with Graves' hyperthyroidism.

With regard to this clonotype: A read error may produce the germline difference seen at one junction end. The CDR3 protein is CASSLGGDSAYEQYF. The CDR3, as DNA: TGCGCCAGCAGTTTGGGAGGGGACAGTGCCTACGAGCAGTACTTC. This chain uses TRBV5-1 with TRBJ2-7, with D perhaps assigned TRBD1 or TRBD2 (7 bases each). Germline V gene lookup returns CDR1 SGHRS and CDR2 YFSETQ. The CDR3 length is 15 residues.

There are many counts of this clonotype. The chain recombines TRBV27 with TRBJ2-5; D remains unclear. Trimming stripped 8 bases from V and 0 bases from J, with 10 bases between. CDR3 length: 13 amino acids. Germline V gene data show CDR1 as MNHEY and CDR2 as SMNVEV (reference sequence). The DNA for the CDR3 is TGTGCCAGCCAAAGGATATACCAAGAGACCCAGTACTTC. Translation: CASQRIYQETQYF.

The table lists this clonotype with many counts. The rearrangement uses TRBV2 and TRBJ2-1; TRBD2 matches 11 bases. The junction had 10 bases not matched to a gene; V was cut back by 7 bases and J by 5 bases. There are 16 residues in the CDR3. Per germline, CDR1 SNHLY and CDR2 FYNNEI. This CDR3 is CASTFRGTSGHNEQFF. CDR3 coding DNA: TGTGCCAGCACCTTCCGGGGGACTAGCGGCCACAATGAGCAGTTCTTC.

This clonotype was picked up a small number of times. The gene calls are TRBV6-2 or TRBV6-3 and TRBJ2-7, with 7 bases identical to TRBD2. Germline trimming cut 5 bases from V and 4 bases from J; bases unmatched to any gene: 5. Germline V gives CDR1 MNHEY, CDR2 SVGEGT. This CDR3 spans 13 amino acids. CDR3 amino acids: CASSPQREYEQYF. The CDR3 DNA is TGTGCCAGCAGTCCCCAGCGGGAATACGAGCAGTACTTC.

This clonotype has only a few counts. This chain joins TRBV12-3 or TRBV12-4 and TRBJ1-5; tentative D call: TRBD1 (5 bases). Trimming took off 3 bases at V and 0 bases at J, with 9 bases between the two ends. The CDR3 sequence is 15 residues long. The CDR3: CASSLSGSSNQPQHF. The CDR3 DNA follows: TGTGCCAGCAGTTTGTCAGGGTCTAGCAATCAGCCCCAGCATTTT.

The chain recombines TRBV6-6 with TRBJ2-1, with a possible D match to TRBD2 (5 bases). V was pared by 0 bases and J by 8 bases, with 14 bases between. Germline CDR1 reads MNHNY; CDR2 reads SVGAGI (reference sequence). This CDR3 is 15 amino acids long. The CDR3 sequence: CASSYSVRGGYEQFF. The CDR3, as DNA: TGTGCCAGCAGTTACTCGGTTCGGGGTGGATATGAGCAGTTCTTC.

This chain links TRBV19 with TRBJ2-1; a possible D gene is TRBD1 (7 bases). The length of the CDR3 is 16 residues. Deletions cut 6 bases from V and 6 bases from J, with 21 bases between. Per germline, CDR1 LNHDA and CDR2 SQIVND (reference sequence). The CDR3 spells CASSQPGGTVLNEQFF. DNA for the CDR3: TGTGCCAGTAGCCAACCCGGAGGGACAGTTCTCAATGAGCAGTTCTTC.

There are a few counts of this clonotype. The genes are TRBV4-1 and TRBJ2-1; D is unresolved. Trimming removed 0 bases at V and 0 bases at J, with 12 bases between. The CDR3 covers 17 residues. The germline V gene has CDR1 MGHRA and CDR2 YSYEKL. The DNA of the CDR3 is TGCGCCAGCAGCCAAGACCTCCGGGCAGCCTCCTACAATGAGCAGTTCTTC. Translating it yields CASSQDLRAASYNEQFF.

The table lists this clonotype with a few counts. J is TRBJ2-3 and V is TRBV6-5; D perhaps matches TRBD1 (6 bases). Germline V gene sequence: CDR1 MNHEY, CDR2 SVGAGI. The CDR3 extends over 17 amino acids. The V and J ends lost 0 bases and 0 bases respectively, with 13 bases between them. CDR3 nucleotide sequence: TGTGCCAGCAGTTACTCAGGCAGGGGAGTTAGCACAGATACGCAGTATTTT. It yields the protein CASSYSGRGVSTDTQYF.

The chain couples TRBV7-9 to TRBJ1-2, with TRBD1 as a possible D gene (5 bases). The germline V gene has CDR1 SEHNR and CDR2 FQNEAQ (reference sequence). The V gene lost 3 bases and the J gene lost 3 bases, with 11 bases spanning the gap. This CDR3 comprises 14 residues. The CDR3 nucleotides read TGTGCCAGCAGCTTCCAGGGAGTCGACTATGGCTACACCTTC. This codes for CASSFQGVDYGYTF.

This clonotype came up many times. CDR3: CASSSRTGLYYGYTF. CDR3 sequence (DNA): TGTGCCAGCAGTTCCAGGACAGGGTTGTACTATGGCTACACCTTC. This chain connects TRBV12-3 or TRBV12-4 to TRBJ1-2, with 8 nucleotides matching TRBD1. V lost 4 bases and J lost 3; bases outside the gene matches: 7. The CDR3 is made up of 15 amino acids.

This clonotype was observed at least ten times. This chain joins TRBV6-1 and TRBJ2-5, with 13 bases that match TRBD2. V lost 6 bases, J lost 5 bases, and 6 bases stayed unmatched. Germline lookup yields CDR1 MNHNS and CDR2 SASEGT. The CDR3 sequence is 15 residues long. CDR3 loop: CASSSGLAGQETQYF. In nucleotides, the CDR3 is TGTGCCAGCAGCTCGGGACTAGCGGGACAGGAGACCCAGTACTTC.

This clonotype was detected ten times or more. The rearrangement uses TRBV28 and TRBJ1-1; no definite D call. Deletions cut 5 bases from V and 5 bases from J, with 15 bases between. CDR1 and CDR2 from the germline V gene are MDHEN and SYDVKM. The length of the CDR3 is 14 residues. CDR3 protein: CASSLLAVETEAFF. The DNA for the CDR3 is TGTGCCAGCAGTCTTCTGGCAGTGGAGACTGAAGCTTTCTTT.